One and the same sample provided the 9 T cell receptor beta chains below, sequenced in a study of naive and memory T cell subsets. An equimolar mix of two oligonucleotides served as the beta constant-region primer for TRBC1 and TRBC2. One entry per CDR3 protein, called by TCRdb with MiXCR from the UMI-ligation and nested PCR reads. The repertoire consists of some 83,000 distinct CDR3 sequences, with roughly 14% occurring once and the leading ten covering roughly 0.9%. The specimen was central memory CD4+ T cells from blood. These receptors all come from a human donor in good health.

The chain is built from TRBV20-1 and TRBJ2-3; D may be TRBD2 (6 bases). The CDR3 sequence is 16 residues long. Germline assignment: CDR1 DFQATT and CDR2 SNEGSKA (reference sequence). This CDR3 reads CSASAFSGGSTDTQYF. The DNA of the CDR3 is TGCAGCGCTTCAGCTTTTAGCGGAGGATCCACAGATACGCAGTATTTT.

The sample holds a few counts of this clonotype. The chain employs TRBV2 and TRBJ1-6, with 9 bases identical to TRBD1. The J segment lost 10 bases and the V segment lost 8 bases, leaving 6 bases of the junction unmatched. Germline V gives CDR1 SNHLY, CDR2 FYNNEI. The CDR3 totals 13 residues. The chain's CDR3 is CASHQTGGSPLHF. In nucleotides, the CDR3 is TGTGCCAGCCACCAGACAGGGGGATCACCCCTCCACTTT.

The chain couples TRBV20-1 to TRBJ1-6; 7 positions agree with TRBD1. This CDR3 region has 14 residues. V trimming: 4 bases; J trimming: 4 bases; junction bases outside the gene matches: 4. CDR1 and CDR2 from the germline V gene are DFQATT and SNEGSKA (reference sequence). The CDR3 is CSATPGGYNSPLHF. CDR3 DNA sequence: TGCAGTGCTACCCCAGGGGGATATAATTCACCCCTCCACTTT.

This clonotype was counted a few times. The V call is TRBV20-1, the J call TRBJ1-5, with D maybe TRBD1 (5 bases). CDR1 DFQATT and CDR2 SNEGSKA come from the germline V gene (reference sequence). Trimming removed 0 bases from V and 0 bases from J, with 12 bases in between. The CDR3 length is 16 residues. The CDR3 spells CSARDFRGASNQPQHF. As DNA, the CDR3 is TGCAGTGCTAGAGATTTTAGAGGGGCTAGCAATCAGCCCCAGCATTTT.

This clonotype was seen more than once but under ten times. The junction shows a germline mismatch at one end, possibly a read error. The rearrangement joins TRBV18 to TRBJ2-3; no firm D call. Per germline, CDR1 KGHSH and CDR2 LQKENI. This CDR3 is 13 amino acids long. CDR3 loop: CASSPTLTNTQYF. CDR3 coding DNA: TGTGCCAGCTCACCGACCCTCACAAATACGCAGTATTTT.

This clonotype was counted many times. The V and J genes are TRBV12-3 or TRBV12-4 and TRBJ2-2; D is perhaps TRBD1 (5 bases). V was pared by 6 bases and J by 1 base, with 9 bases between. The CDR3 extends over 14 amino acids. In DNA form, the CDR3 reads TGTGCCAGCAGCTACGGACAGAACACCGGGGAGCTGTTTTTT. This sequence encodes CASSYGQNTGELFF.

The rearrangement links TRBV29-1 to TRBJ2-5; 7 positions agree with TRBD1. Germline V gene data show CDR1 as SQVTM and CDR2 as ANQGSEA. Germline trimming cut 6 bases from V and 1 base from J; bases unmatched to any gene: 8. The CDR3 spans 14 residues. This CDR3 is CSVVLGQRQETQYF. CDR3 coding DNA: TGCAGCGTCGTACTGGGACAGCGCCAAGAGACCCAGTACTTC.

A few counts support this clonotype. The rearrangement joins TRBV27 to TRBJ2-7; no clear D gene. Germline assignment: CDR1 MNHEY and CDR2 SMNVEV (reference sequence). V lost 6 bases to trimming and J lost 6 bases, with 12 bases between them. The CDR3 contains 12 residues. The CDR3 nucleotides read TGTGCCAGCAGCCCCCAAGGGCTCGAGCAGTACTTC. It yields the protein CASSPQGLEQYF.

CDR3 residues: CAAGQRYQETQYF. CDR3 bases: TGTGCCGCGGGACAGCGGTACCAAGAGACCCAGTACTTC. The chain has TRBV7-2 and TRBJ2-5, with a weak D call TRBD1 (7 bases). The CDR3 sequence is 13 residues long. Germline loops: CDR1 SGHTA, CDR2 FQGNSA. The ends were cut back, 11 bases at V and 0 bases at J, with 13 bases in the middle.